This entry is about one TCR beta chain. Which antigen it targets is not known. Base qualities are missing; no much larger clone stands one base away. The donors were healthy, HIV-negative adults who had no recently reported acute infections or vaccinations. Only Caucasian adults living in Nashville, Tennessee, USA were represented among the donors. CD4+ T cells were enriched by magnetic negative selection; naive cells were then positively selected on CD45RA, and the negative fraction formed the memory subset. Blood was obtained by leukapheresis, after which PBMCs were separated by Ficoll-Histopaque density gradient centrifugation and cryopreserved in liquid nitrogen vapor phase. Analytical flow cytometry was used to check the purity and quantity of each magnetically sorted T cell population. Genomic DNA was isolated from every sorted fraction and measured by UV absorbance on a Nanodrop 2000c. Using the deep immunoSEQ assay, TCR CDR3 regions were amplified from genomic DNA by multiplex PCR. Genomic DNA extracted from each cell subset was distributed evenly over all wells of several immunoSEQ 96-well plates, and each plate served as one replicate. For sorted subsets, roughly 0.2 ug genomic DNA, equal to approximately 30,000 T cell genomes, was loaded into each replicate PCR. The purified libraries were quantified using a Qubit 3.0 fluorometer, sized with a Bioanalyzer 2100, and then quantified again using the KAPA Library Quantification kit. Each immunoSEQ 96-well plate was sequenced on its own single-read 150-cycle Illumina NextSeq 550 flow cell. The paper's data handling went like this. Because the immunoSEQ output included only junctional sequences and no quality scores, the filtering could not be the same as the filtering used for full-length reads. Sequences were annotated with PyIR, a Python wrapper for IgBLAST v1.9, using IMGT germline references to assign V/J genes and CDR3. Any read was removed if the V/J assignment was weak (E-value above 1e-6), the CDR3 was missing, or the read contained stop codons, out-of-frame junctions, or ambiguous translated residues. V3J clonotypes were defined as sequences sharing an identical inferred V gene, J gene, and CDR3 amino acid sequence. Percentage overlap between repertoires was calculated by dividing the number of shared unique clonotypes by the size of the smaller repertoire. Richness of each repertoire was evaluated using RTK rarefaction, the Chao1 estimator, and Recon v2.1 estimates of unobserved clonotypes. OLGA was used to compute generation probabilities for all TCRbeta clonotypes that the gDNA method yielded from a handful of donors. The source is immuneACCESS, and TCRdb retained only in-frame sequences with V and J called. Part of the clones is not carried over; for the studies checked, unresolved V genes explain less than half of this, and the remainder is unexplained. V, J and clone size reflect that table, while D and trimming were determined from the DNA. In this sample the table shows fewer than 850,000 clones, approximately 75% of which occur a single time. The ten largest clones add up to approximately 2% of the sample.

This entry belongs to a study of shared clonotypes between healthy human individuals (dated by TCRdb to 2018 to 2020). Study-wide context: The cohort included three men and a couple of women between 18 and 49 years of age. Per donor, three plates each were used for CD4 naive and CD4 memory, two for CD8 naive, and one for CD8 memory. Blood TCR repertoires of a handful of healthy adults were deeply sequenced to estimate repertoire size and the extent of clonotype sharing between individuals. To increase sequencing depth and limit assay-specific biases, different laboratories used diverse techniques to prepare libraries and sequence TCR repertoires. Leukapheresis yielded between about 0.94 and 8.9 billion PBMCs per donor.

General study outcomes and caveats: Pairwise subsampling led to the expectation that sequencing depth would affect the degree of clonotype sharing among donors. Rarefaction of sorted-subset datasets indicated incomplete sequencing despite the large sequencing depth. Naive subsets generally had larger estimated clonotype richness than memory subsets did. Compared with non-shared clonotypes, clonotypes shared by all four sorted-subset donors had higher generation probabilities. Sharing across a handful of donors was observed for about 4.8% of naive CD4, less than 4% of naive CD8, 2.3% of memory CD4, and about 0.4% of memory CD8 clonotypes. The small number of donors limited the genetic and exposure-history diversity represented. Sampling was limited to blood, and TCR repertoires in tissue likely differ from TCR repertoires in blood.

V is pared back by 1 base and J by 2 bases, with 13 bases lying between the germline termini. The CDR3 holds 15 amino acids from the cysteine to the phenylalanine. Solely the CDR3 DNA is kept, with 45 bases framed from the first base. Via the germline V gene (reference sequence), CDR1 is SGHNT and CDR2 YYREEE. Recombination joined TRBV5-4 with TRBJ2-7; there is no confident call for the D gene. The sample comprised memory CD4+ T cells sorted from blood. What the cell subset or site label conveys for this sample: CD45RA-negative fraction. The sequence derives from a woman aged 25 to 45 in good health. The CDR3 region has the sequence CASSLSAVEAYEQYF. The nucleotides read TGTGCCAGCAGCTTGTCGGCAGTTGAGGCCTACGAGCAGTACTTC.